This TCR beta chain was retrieved from a study of T cells in Graves' hyperthyroidism and ophthalmopathy. Germline CDR1 and CDR2: MDHEN and SYDVKM. V shed 3 bases and J 5 bases; nucleotides not matched to a gene: 14. This CDR3 spans 18 amino acids. Using RNA transcripts as the source, TCR beta CDR3 regions were amplified. A first-round RT-PCR of the TCR CDR3 used the HTBI primer set. TCRdb analysed the multiplex PCR reads with MiXCR anew, one entry per CDR3 protein. Found here are approximately 370,000 distinct CDR3 sequences, approximately 17% of them singletons; the top ten hold approximately 35%. Findings of the study overall: Within blood appeared most thyroid clonotypes that had expanded above 0.001.

The sample holds many counts of this clonotype. What it binds is not known. The source material was blood. The clonotype comes from a woman aged 30 to 39 with Graves' hyperthyroidism that later progressed to Graves' ophthalmopathy. V is TRBV28 and J is TRBJ2-1, with 9 bases fitting TRBD1. The DNA for the CDR3 is TGTGCCAGCAGTTTCGGGACAGGGTATTCCACCCTTAACAATGAGCAGTTCTTC. Translation gives CASSFGTGYSTLNNEQFF.